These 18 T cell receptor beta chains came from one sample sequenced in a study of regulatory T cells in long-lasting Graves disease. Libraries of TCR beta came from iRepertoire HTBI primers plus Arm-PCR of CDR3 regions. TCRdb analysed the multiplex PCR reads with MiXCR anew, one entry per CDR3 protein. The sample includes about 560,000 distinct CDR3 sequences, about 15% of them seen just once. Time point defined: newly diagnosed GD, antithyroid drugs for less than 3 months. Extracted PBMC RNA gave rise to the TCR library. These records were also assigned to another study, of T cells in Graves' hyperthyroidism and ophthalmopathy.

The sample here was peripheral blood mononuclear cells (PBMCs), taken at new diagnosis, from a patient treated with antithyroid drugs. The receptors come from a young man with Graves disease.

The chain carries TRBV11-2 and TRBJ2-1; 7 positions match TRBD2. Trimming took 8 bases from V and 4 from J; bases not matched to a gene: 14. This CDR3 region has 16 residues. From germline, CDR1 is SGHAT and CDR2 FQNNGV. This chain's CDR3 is CASSRAGGSYYNEQFF. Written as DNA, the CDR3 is TGTGCCAGCTCAAGGGCTGGCGGGAGCTATTACAATGAGCAGTTCTTC.

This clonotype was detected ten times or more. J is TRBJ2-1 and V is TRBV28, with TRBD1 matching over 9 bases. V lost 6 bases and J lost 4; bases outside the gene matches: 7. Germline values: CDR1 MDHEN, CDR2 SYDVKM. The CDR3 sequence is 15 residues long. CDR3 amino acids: CASSLIQGAYNEQFF. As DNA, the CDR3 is TGTGCCAGCAGCTTAATACAGGGGGCGTACAATGAGCAGTTCTTC.

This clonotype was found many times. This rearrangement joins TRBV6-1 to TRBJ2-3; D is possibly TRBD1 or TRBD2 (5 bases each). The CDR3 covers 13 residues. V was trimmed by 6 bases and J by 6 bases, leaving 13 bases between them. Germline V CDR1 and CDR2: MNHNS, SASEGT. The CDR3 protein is CASRGTLRDTQYF. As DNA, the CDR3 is TGTGCCAGCAGGGGGACGCTCCGGGATACGCAGTATTTT.

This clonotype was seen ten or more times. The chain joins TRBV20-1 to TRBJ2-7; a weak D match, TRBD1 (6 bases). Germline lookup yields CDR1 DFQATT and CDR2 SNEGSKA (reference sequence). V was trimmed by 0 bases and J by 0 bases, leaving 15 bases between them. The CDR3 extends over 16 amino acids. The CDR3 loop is CSARDRTTGSSYEQYF. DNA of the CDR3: TGCAGTGCTAGAGATCGAACAACAGGGAGCTCCTACGAGCAGTACTTC.

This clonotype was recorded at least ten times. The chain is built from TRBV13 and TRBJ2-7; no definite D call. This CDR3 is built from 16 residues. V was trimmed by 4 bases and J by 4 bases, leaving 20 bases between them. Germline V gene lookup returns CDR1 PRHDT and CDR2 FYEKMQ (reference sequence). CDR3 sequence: CASSSTSTDRLYEQYF. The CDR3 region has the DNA TGTGCCAGCAGCTCCACGTCGACGGACCGACTTTACGAGCAGTACTTC.

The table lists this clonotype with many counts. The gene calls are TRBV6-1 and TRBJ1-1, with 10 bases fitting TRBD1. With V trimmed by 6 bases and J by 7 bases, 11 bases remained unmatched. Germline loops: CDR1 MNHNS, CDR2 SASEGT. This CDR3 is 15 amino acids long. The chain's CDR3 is CASRQTGGRYGEAFF. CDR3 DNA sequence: TGTGCCAGCAGACAGACAGGGGGCAGGTATGGTGAAGCTTTCTTT.

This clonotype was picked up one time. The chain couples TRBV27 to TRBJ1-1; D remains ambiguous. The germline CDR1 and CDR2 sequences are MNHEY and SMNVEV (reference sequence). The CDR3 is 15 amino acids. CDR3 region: CSSSTSKVGSTEAFF. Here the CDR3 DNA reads TGTTCTAGCAGTACCTCAAAAGTAGGTAGCACTGAAGCTTTCTTT.

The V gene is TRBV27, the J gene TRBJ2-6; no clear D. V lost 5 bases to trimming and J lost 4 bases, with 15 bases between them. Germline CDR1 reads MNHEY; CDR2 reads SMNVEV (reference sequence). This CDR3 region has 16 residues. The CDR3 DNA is TGTGCCAGCAGTCCCCAGGCCGTGAGGGGGGCCAACGTCCTGACTTTC. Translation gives CASSPQAVRGANVLTF. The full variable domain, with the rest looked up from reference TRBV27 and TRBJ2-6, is EAQVTQNPRYLITVTGKKLTVTCSQNMNHEYMSWYRQDPGLGLRQIYYSMNVEVTDKGDVPEGYKVSRKEKRNFPLILESPSPNQTSLYFCASSPQAVRGANVLTFGAGSRLTVL.

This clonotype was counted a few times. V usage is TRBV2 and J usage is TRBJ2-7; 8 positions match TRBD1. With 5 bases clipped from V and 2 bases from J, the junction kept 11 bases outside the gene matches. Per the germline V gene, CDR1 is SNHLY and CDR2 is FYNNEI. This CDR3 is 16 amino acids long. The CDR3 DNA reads TGTGCCAGCAGTTCCCTGGACAGGGCTTCGGCCTACGAGCAGTACTTC. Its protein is CASSSLDRASAYEQYF.

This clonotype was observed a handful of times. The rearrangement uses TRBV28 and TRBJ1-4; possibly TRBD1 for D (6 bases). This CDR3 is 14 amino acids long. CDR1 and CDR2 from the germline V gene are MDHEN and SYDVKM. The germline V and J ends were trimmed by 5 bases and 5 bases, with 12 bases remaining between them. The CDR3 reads CASSTYRENEKLFF. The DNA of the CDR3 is TGTGCCAGCAGTACCTACAGGGAGAATGAAAAACTGTTTTTT.

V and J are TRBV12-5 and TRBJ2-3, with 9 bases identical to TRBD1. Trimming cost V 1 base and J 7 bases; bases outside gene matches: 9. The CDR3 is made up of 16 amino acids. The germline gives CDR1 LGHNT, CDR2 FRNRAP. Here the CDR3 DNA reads TGTGCTAGTGGTTTGGCAAAATGGACAGGGGACCATACGCAGTATTTT. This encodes CASGLAKWTGDHTQYF.

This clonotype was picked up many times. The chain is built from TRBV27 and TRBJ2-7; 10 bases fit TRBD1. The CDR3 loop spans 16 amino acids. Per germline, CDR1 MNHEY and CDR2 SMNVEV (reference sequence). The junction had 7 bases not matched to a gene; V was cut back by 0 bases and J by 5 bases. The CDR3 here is CASSLSPGTGVNEQYF. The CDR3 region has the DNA TGTGCCAGCAGTTTATCGCCCGGGACAGGGGTCAACGAGCAGTACTTC.

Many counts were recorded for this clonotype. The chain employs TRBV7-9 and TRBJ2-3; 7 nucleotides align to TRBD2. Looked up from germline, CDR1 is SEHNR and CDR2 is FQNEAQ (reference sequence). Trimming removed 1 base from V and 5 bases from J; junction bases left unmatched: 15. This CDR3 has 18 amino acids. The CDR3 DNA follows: TGTGCCAGCAGCTTAGGGGGGAGGGAAAGGTACCATGGAGATACGCAGTATTTT. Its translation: CASSLGGRERYHGDTQYF.

This CDR3 reads CASSPGTGGSSEQYF. As DNA, the CDR3 is TGTGCCAGCAGTCCAGGGACAGGGGGGAGTAGCGAGCAGTACTTC. V gene TRBV6-1 combines with J gene TRBJ2-7; TRBD1 matches at 11 bases. The CDR3 runs 15 residues. Germline V gene data show CDR1 as MNHNS and CDR2 as SASEGT. V lost 5 bases and J lost 6; bases outside the gene matches: 9.

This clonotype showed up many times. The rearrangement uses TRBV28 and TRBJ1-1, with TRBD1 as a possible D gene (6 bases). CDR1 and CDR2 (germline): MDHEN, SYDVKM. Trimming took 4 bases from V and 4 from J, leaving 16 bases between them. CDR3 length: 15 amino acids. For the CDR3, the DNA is TGTGCCAGCAGTTCGGTGACAGGTGGGTCCACTGAAGCTTTCTTT. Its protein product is CASSSVTGGSTEAFF.

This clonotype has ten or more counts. For the CDR3, the DNA is TGCGCCAGCAGCTTGTTCAGCGGGAGCAACAATGAGCAGTTCTTC. Residues: CASSLFSGSNNEQFF. The J gene is TRBJ2-1, the V gene TRBV5-1; TRBD2 matches at 8 bases. V shed 1 base and J 5 bases; nucleotides not matched to a gene: 5. There are 15 residues in the CDR3. CDR1 and CDR2 from the germline V gene are SGHRS and YFSETQ.

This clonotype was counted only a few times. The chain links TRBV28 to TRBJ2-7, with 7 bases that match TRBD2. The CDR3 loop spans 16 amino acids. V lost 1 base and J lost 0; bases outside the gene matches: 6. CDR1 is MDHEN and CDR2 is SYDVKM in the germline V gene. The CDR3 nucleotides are TGTGCCAGCAGTTTATACACTAGCGCAACCTCCTACGAGCAGTACTTC. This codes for CASSLYTSATSYEQYF.

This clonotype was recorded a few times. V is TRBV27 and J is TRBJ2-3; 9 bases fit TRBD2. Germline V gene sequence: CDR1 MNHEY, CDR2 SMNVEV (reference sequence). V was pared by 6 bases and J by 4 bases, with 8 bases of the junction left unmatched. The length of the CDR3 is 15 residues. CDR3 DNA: TGTGCCAGCAGATTAGCGGGAGCGGGCCCAGATACGCAGTATTTT. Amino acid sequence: CASRLAGAGPDTQYF.